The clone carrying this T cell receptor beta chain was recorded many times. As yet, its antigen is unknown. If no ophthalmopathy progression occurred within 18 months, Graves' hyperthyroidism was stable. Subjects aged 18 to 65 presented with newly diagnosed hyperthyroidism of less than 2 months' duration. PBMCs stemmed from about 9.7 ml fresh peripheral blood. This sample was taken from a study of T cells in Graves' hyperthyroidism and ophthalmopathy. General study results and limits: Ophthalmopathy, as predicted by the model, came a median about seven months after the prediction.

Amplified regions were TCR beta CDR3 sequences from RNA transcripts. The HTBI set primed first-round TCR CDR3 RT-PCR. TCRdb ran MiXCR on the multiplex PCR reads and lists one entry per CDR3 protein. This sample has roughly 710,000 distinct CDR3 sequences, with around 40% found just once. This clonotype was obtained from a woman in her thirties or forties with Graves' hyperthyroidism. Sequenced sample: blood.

The CDR3 spells CASSFDTTTTYEQYF. Here the CDR3 DNA reads TGTGCCAGCAGCTTCGACACTACCACTACCTACGAGCAGTACTTC. V usage is TRBV7-8 and J usage is TRBJ2-7, with D hard to call. The CDR3 spans 15 residues. Germline V gene lookup returns CDR1 SGHVS and CDR2 FQNEAQ. V shed 3 bases and J shed 2 bases, with 14 bases lying between them.